Listed below are T cell receptor beta chains from one sample, sequenced in a study of a mutant IDH1 vaccine in newly diagnosed glioma. Antigens of these TCRs are unknown. Sequenced by immunoSEQ multiplex PCR; TCRdb stores in-frame clones only, minus some. The sample has around 120,000 clones, about 80% seen once. Material: PBMCs, obtained from a glioma patient whose treatment included an IDH1 peptide vaccine. These receptor sequences come from a man aged 35-49 years with glioma. Both conserved end residues are part of each CDR3.

j_call	v_call	cdr3_length	cdr3_aa
TRBJ1-4	TRBV15	13	CATSRVNNRALFF
TRBJ1-5	TRBV9	15	CASSVGGGGNQPQHF
TRBJ2-5	TRBV4-2	12	CASSPPGETQYF
TRBJ2-3	TRBV7-2	16	CASSLTGTGYTDTQYF
TRBJ2-3	TRBV4-3	16	CASSQDSLAGGDTQYF
TRBJ2-2	TRBV5-3	14	CARPRVEGTGELFF
TRBJ1-2	TRBV5-1	14	CASSLAFGGHGYTF
TRBJ2-7	TRBV27	14	CASSPGTGDYEQYF
TRBJ2-3	TRBV4-3	15	CASSQEFRGTDTQYF
TRBJ1-6	TRBV2	15	CASSERQHYNSPLHF
TRBJ2-1	TRBV5-1	13	CASSLRRDNEQFF
TRBJ1-2	TRBV5-4	14	CASSLEAVNYGYTF
TRBJ2-6	TRBV18	13	CASSPSGANVLTF
TRBJ2-1	TRBV6-5	13	CASKRTGVNEQFF
TRBJ1-2	TRBV28	14	CASSLRTASYGYTF
TRBJ2-1	TRBV19	14	CASARDGTYNEQFF
TRBJ2-7	TRBV28	12	CASTQNPYEQYF
TRBJ2-3	TRBV7-2	14	CASSFRNFERWQYF
TRBJ1-3	TRBV10-3	16	CAISESGMSSGNTIYF
TRBJ1-2	TRBV5-1	13	CASSVRQGDGYTF
TRBJ2-1	TRBV10-3	15	CAISDRDRGFNEQFF
TRBJ2-1	TRBV11-2	17	CASSSSPRGQGPNEQFF
TRBJ1-3	TRBV7-9	15	CASSVRQGTGNTIYF
TRBJ1-2	TRBV28	14	CASNQGRKDYGYTF
TRBJ1-1	TRBV18	14	CASSSGHLNTEAFF
TRBJ2-1	TRBV28	12	CASSSLLGEQFF
TRBJ2-4	TRBV19	13	CASSRPGQHIQYF